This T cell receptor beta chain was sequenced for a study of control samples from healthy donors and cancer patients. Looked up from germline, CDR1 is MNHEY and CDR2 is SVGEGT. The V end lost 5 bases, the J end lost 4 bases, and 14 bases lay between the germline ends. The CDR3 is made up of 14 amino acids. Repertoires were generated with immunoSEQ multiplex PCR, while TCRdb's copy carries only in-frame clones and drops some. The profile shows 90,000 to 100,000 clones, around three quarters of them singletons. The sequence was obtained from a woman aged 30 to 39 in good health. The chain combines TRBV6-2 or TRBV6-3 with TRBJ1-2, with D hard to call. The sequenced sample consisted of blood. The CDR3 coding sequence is TGTGCCAGCAGTCCCTCACCACCGTCCTATGGCTACACCTTC. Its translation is CASSPSPPSYGYTF.